These T cell receptor beta chains were read from a single sample in a study of beta chain features in type 1 diabetes. The method was immunoSEQ multiplex PCR; TCRdb's version includes in-frame clones alone and lacks a portion of them. Of a few hundred thousand clones listed, approximately 11% are singletons. Sequences were obtained from naive CD4+ T cells from blood. These receptors originate from a woman aged 25 to 39 in good health. The CDR3 runs from the conserved cysteine through the conserved F or W. D genes are given only for firm matches.

CDR3aa: CASSRQGVNTEAFF
j_gene: TRBJ1-1
v_gene: TRBV18
d_gene: TRBD1

CDR3aa: CTSSQDLVSLVEQFF
j_gene: TRBJ2-1
v_gene: TRBV1
d_gene: -

CDR3aa: CASSSGQGANYGYTF
j_gene: TRBJ1-2
v_gene: TRBV7-2
d_gene: TRBD1

CDR3aa: CASSLQGGPYEQYF
j_gene: TRBJ2-7
v_gene: TRBV28
d_gene: TRBD1

CDR3aa: CASSQRLGETQYF
j_gene: TRBJ2-5
v_gene: TRBV27
d_gene: -

CDR3aa: CASSYSARPDQLFF
j_gene: TRBJ1-4
v_gene: TRBV6-5
d_gene: -

CDR3aa: CASRQDIANEQFF
j_gene: TRBJ2-1
v_gene: TRBV6-5
d_gene: -

CDR3aa: CSVAALWTSGSEDEQFF
j_gene: TRBJ2-1
v_gene: TRBV29-1
d_gene: TRBD2

CDR3aa: CASSPSAANSYEQYF
j_gene: TRBJ2-7
v_gene: TRBV28
d_gene: -

CDR3aa: CASSPGASQPQHF
j_gene: TRBJ1-5
v_gene: TRBV18
d_gene: -

CDR3aa: CASSLGTGNYGYTF
j_gene: TRBJ1-2
v_gene: TRBV4-2
d_gene: TRBD1

CDR3aa: CASSFSISGNTIYF
j_gene: TRBJ1-3
v_gene: TRBV7-9
d_gene: -

CDR3aa: CASSLVNTGIETQYF
j_gene: TRBJ2-5
v_gene: TRBV7-2
d_gene: -

CDR3aa: CASSRGGTDYNEQFF
j_gene: TRBJ2-1
v_gene: TRBV5-1
d_gene: TRBD2

CDR3aa: CASSLTLTEAFF
j_gene: TRBJ1-1
v_gene: TRBV28
d_gene: -

CDR3aa: CASSSDRGSTDTQYF
j_gene: TRBJ2-3
v_gene: TRBV5-1
d_gene: TRBD1